This T cell receptor (beta chain) was captured in a study of T-cell memory formation after mild COVID-19. This clonotype has only a few counts. The CDR3 consists of 15 residues. V lost 8 bases and J lost 0, with 16 bases in between. One entry per CDR3 protein, called by TCRdb with MiXCR from the 5' RACE reads. The top ten hold 5% to 7% of the sample, which has 90,000 to 120,000 distinct CDR3 sequences, 18% seen once. The V and J genes are TRBV12-3 or TRBV12-4 and TRBJ1-1, with D possibly matching TRBD1 (6 bases). The receptor comes from a man aged 18 to 30 who had mild COVID-19 (a few samples of this study predate the infection). Cell type and time point are not known. Sequencing input: PBMCs or a T cell subset sorted from them (not recorded which). Here the CDR3 DNA reads TGTGCCAGCGGGGGCGGGGGGAGTGTGAACACTGAAGCTTTCTTT. This translates into CASGGGGSVNTEAFF.